This T cell receptor (beta chain) was documented in a study of OX40 agonist ivuxolimab in advanced cancers. With respect to the entire study: The costimulatory receptor OX40 (CD134) was targeted by ivuxolimab, a fully human IgG2 agonistic monoclonal antibody. Intravenous ivuxolimab was administered to patients every 2 weeks at six dose levels: 0.01, 0.1, 0.3, 1.5, 3 and 10 mg/kg. Of the roughly 51 dose-escalation patients, hepatocellular carcinoma was present in roughly 19, melanoma in some 15, renal cell carcinoma in 9 and head and neck cancer in 9. The dose-escalation cohort was 82.7% male with a mean age of about 65 years, ranging from roughly 23 to 80. Prior anti-PD-1, anti-PD-L1 or anti-CTLA-4 therapy was permitted, and 30% to 50% of dose-escalation patients had received checkpoint inhibitors. Partial responses occurred in three dose-escalation patients, of whom one had hepatocellular carcinoma and two had cutaneous melanoma. The point of sequencing TCRbeta in the periphery was to test whether ivuxolimab changed TCR sequence diversity and drove clonal T-cell expansion. The monotherapy dose-escalation portion (N ≈ 57 patients) of the phase I ivuxolimab trial is reported in the paper. The research as a whole found: The antigen specificity of the clonally expanded peripheral T cells was not determined. On average, CD8+ T cells showed more expanded clones than CD4+ T cells after ivuxolimab. In the 0.1-3.0 mg/kg groups, partial responders were among the patients with the lowest normalized peripheral clonal expansion, particularly in CD8+ T cells. At doses from 0.1 to 3.0 mg/kg, clonal expansion was seen in both CD4+ and CD8+ blood T cells between baseline and week 6. Low levels of normalized T-cell clonal expansion were also shown by some nonresponding patients.

Points on this clone: Its antigen target is currently unknown. One base away there is no much larger clone; base qualities are not given.

For sequencing of the TCRbeta CDR3 region, genomic DNA was extracted from the sorted cells. TCRbeta CDR3 regions were sequenced using the immunoSEQ Assay. TCRdb holds this immuneACCESS table with in-frame rearrangements only. Some clones are missing; in checked studies, unresolved V genes explain under half, and the rest has no known cause. Recorded for this sample are tens of thousands of clones; 81% of them occurred a single time. 5.5% to 7% of the sample is in the top ten clones. Patients with a history of autoimmune disease or receiving systemic immunosuppression were excluded from the trial. Peripheral blood for TCR sequencing was collected from all dose cohorts at baseline, on cycle 4 day 1, and on cycle 7 day 1. Samples came from an open-label, multicenter, first-in-human phase I dose-escalation trial of ivuxolimab. Adults with locally advanced or metastatic melanoma, renal cell, hepatocellular, or head and neck squamous cell carcinoma were enrolled in the trial. Before TCR sequencing, CD4+ T cells and CD8+ T cells from peripheral blood were sorted into separate populations.

Trimming removed 0 bases from V and 5 bases from J, leaving 14 bases between the germline ends. The CDR3 holds 16 amino acids from the cysteine to the phenylalanine. The only DNA kept is the CDR3, 48 bases in frame from the first base. The germline V gene (reference sequence) supplies CDR1 MNHEY and CDR2 SMNVEV. The sequence links TRBV27 to TRBJ2-1; the D gene is possibly TRBD2, with 5 bases matching. The TCR was taken from an adult with an advanced solid tumor such as melanoma, head and neck, liver or kidney cancer. The sample consisted of CD4+ or CD8+ T cells sorted from blood, taken in a trial of the OX40 agonist ivuxolimab. CDR3 protein: CASSLSYSAINNEQFF. The base sequence is TGTGCCAGCAGTTTATCCTATAGCGCCATAAACAATGAGCAGTTCTTC.